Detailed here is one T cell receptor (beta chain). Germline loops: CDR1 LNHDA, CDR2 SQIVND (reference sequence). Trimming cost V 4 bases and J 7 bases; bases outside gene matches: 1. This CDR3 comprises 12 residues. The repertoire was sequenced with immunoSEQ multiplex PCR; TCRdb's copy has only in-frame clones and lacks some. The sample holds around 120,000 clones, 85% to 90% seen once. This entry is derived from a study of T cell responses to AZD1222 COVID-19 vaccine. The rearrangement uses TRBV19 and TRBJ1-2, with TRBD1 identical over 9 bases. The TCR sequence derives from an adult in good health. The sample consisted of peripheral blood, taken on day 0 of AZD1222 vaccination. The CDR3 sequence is CASSTTGGGYTF. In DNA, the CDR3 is TGTGCCAGTAGTACGACAGGGGGTGGCTACACCTTC.